This record looks at one T cell receptor beta chain sequence and its context. Its matching antigen is unknown. The sample originates from a study of cytomegalovirus exposure and HLA in healthy donors. Turning to the study itself: A previous analysis identified more than 100 million unique TCR beta sequences derived from about 180 million T cells.

Whole-study findings and limits: The study labeled roughly 160 TCR beta chains cytomegalovirus-associated.

PCR was performed using 60 Vbeta and 13 Jbeta primers. Clones were sequenced by immunoSEQ multiplex PCR, and TCRdb holds only the in-frame ones, with some missing. The sample contains roughly 200,000 clones, 83% of which appear only once. The CDR3 runs 16 residues. Trimming at V came to 2 bases and at J to 5 bases, leaving 11 bases not matched to a gene. CDR1 is SGHTA, CDR2 FQGNSA, per germline. The sequenced material came from PBMCs. The clonotype was recovered from a man aged 35 to 55 in good health and CMV-seropositive. The V gene is TRBV7-2, the J gene TRBJ1-2; TRBD1 matches at 7 bases. The CDR3 here is CASSLRRGTAIYGYTF. In nucleotides, the CDR3 is TGTGCCAGCAGCTTACGAAGGGGGACAGCGATTTATGGCTACACCTTC.